This T cell receptor beta chain originates from a study of OX40 agonist ivuxolimab in advanced cancers. Regarding the complete study: The costimulatory receptor OX40 (CD134) was targeted by ivuxolimab, a fully human IgG2 agonistic monoclonal antibody. Intravenous ivuxolimab was administered to patients every 2 weeks at six dose levels: 0.01, 0.1, 0.3, 1.5, 3 and 10 mg/kg. Among the 52 dose-escalation patients, 19 had hepatocellular carcinoma, 15 or so melanoma, 9 renal cell carcinoma and 9 head and neck cancer. In the dose-escalation cohort, roughly 80% of patients were male, and the mean age was about 55 years, with a range of about 23 to 85. Patients were allowed to have had prior anti-PD-1, anti-PD-L1 or anti-CTLA-4 therapy, and approximately 39% of the dose-escalation patients had been treated with checkpoint inhibitors. Three dose-escalation patients achieved partial responses, one with hepatocellular carcinoma and two with cutaneous melanoma. Peripheral TCRbeta sequencing aimed to test whether ivuxolimab altered TCR sequence diversity and caused clonal T-cell expansion. The paper describes the monotherapy dose-escalation part (N of about 57 patients) of the phase I trial of ivuxolimab.

For sequencing of the TCRbeta CDR3 region, genomic DNA was extracted from the sorted cells. The immunoSEQ Assay was used to sequence the TCRbeta CDR3 regions. TCRdb obtained this table from immuneACCESS and retained in-frame rearrangements with V and J assigned. These tables miss some clones; where compared with another copy, unresolved V genes account for less than half of the shortfall, and the remainder is unexplained. The sample table contains some 33,000 clones; only one count was recorded for 90% to 95% of them. The ten largest account for about 4.5% of the sample. The trial excluded patients who had a history of autoimmune disease or were on systemic immunosuppression. In every dose cohort, peripheral blood was drawn for TCR sequencing at baseline, cycle 4 day 1, and cycle 7 day 1. Samples came from an open-label, multicenter, first-in-human phase I dose-escalation trial of ivuxolimab. Adults with locally advanced or metastatic melanoma, renal cell carcinoma, hepatocellular carcinoma or head and neck squamous cell carcinoma were enrolled in the trial. CD4+ and CD8+ T cells were sorted separately from peripheral blood before TCR sequencing.

The CDR3 spans 12 residues, from the cysteine through the phenylalanine. Only the CDR3 region is kept as DNA, spanning 36 bases read in frame from base 1. Trimming takes 5 bases from V and 7 bases from J, and the germline ends sit 10 bases apart. The germline V gene encodes CDR1 SGHDT and CDR2 YYEEEE. Beyond this particular receptor, the publication reports: Which antigens the clonally expanded peripheral T cells were specific for was not determined. On average, CD8+ T cells showed more expanded clones than CD4+ T cells after ivuxolimab. In the 0.1-3.0 mg/kg groups, partial responders were among the patients with the lowest normalized peripheral clonal expansion, particularly in CD8+ T cells. At doses of 0.1 to 3.0 mg/kg, clonal expansion of both CD4+ and CD8+ blood T cells was observed from baseline to week 6. Low levels of normalized T-cell clonal expansion were also seen in some patients who did not respond.

Details on this clone: No cognate antigen has been identified for it. Base-call qualities are not available, and no considerably larger clone is one nucleotide away.

The origin of this receptor is an adult with an advanced solid tumor such as melanoma, head and neck, liver or kidney cancer. Sample: CD4+ or CD8+ T cells sorted from blood, taken in a trial of the OX40 agonist ivuxolimab. The chain uses TRBV5-6 and TRBJ2-1; the D segment could be TRBD1, given 6 matching bases. In nucleotides, the sequence is TGTGCCAGCAGTTTACAGGGAAATGAGCAGTTCTTC. This gives the protein CASSLQGNEQFF.